These 16 T cell receptor beta chains were sequenced from one sample in a study of CD8 T cells in ankylosing spondylitis. The study's findings and limits: Apparently characteristic of ankylosing spondylitis blood was a TCR beta motif (eight highly homologous variants).

One entry per CDR3 protein, called by TCRdb with MiXCR from the 5' RACE reads. The profile shows some 220,000 distinct CDR3 sequences, 7% to 8% of them singletons. These TCRs are of unknown antigen specificity. The sequencing sample was made of blood, either unsorted or a sorted T cell fraction (not recorded which). Receptors were obtained from a male donor with ankylosing spondylitis.

This clonotype was counted between two and nine times. The rearrangement joins TRBV7-6 to TRBJ1-5; TRBD1 matches 7 bases. After removal of 5 bases from V and 1 base from J, the junction contained 5 bases not matched to a gene. Germline assignment: CDR1 SGHVS and CDR2 FNYEAQ. This CDR3 has 15 residues. The CDR3 region is CASSLETGSNQPQHF. The CDR3 nucleotides read TGTGCCAGCAGCCTTGAGACAGGGAGCAATCAGCCCCAGCATTTT.

This clonotype was detected many times. The chain recombines TRBV2 with TRBJ2-7; maybe TRBD2 (6 bases). Germline V gene lookup returns CDR1 SNHLY and CDR2 FYNNEI. The CDR3 runs 11 residues. The V end was cut by 7 bases, the J end by 6 bases, with 10 bases between. The CDR3 DNA sequence: TGTGCCAGCAAGGGACTGCTCGAGCAGTACTTC. This translates into CASKGLLEQYF.

The chain recombines TRBV13 with TRBJ2-1, with D unclear. Looked up from germline, CDR1 is PRHDT and CDR2 is FYEKMQ (reference sequence). The ends were cut back, 3 bases at V and 3 bases at J, with 9 bases in the middle. This CDR3 comprises 14 residues. CDR3 in amino acids: CASSFSGFYNEQFF. The CDR3 DNA sequence: TGTGCCAGCAGCTTTAGTGGGTTCTACAATGAGCAGTTCTTC.

This clonotype was detected ten times or more. The chain uses TRBV5-1 and TRBJ1-4, with 7 bases lining up with TRBD1. J gave up 3 bases and V 4 bases, and 6 bases lay outside the gene matches. This CDR3 contains 15 residues. CDR1 SGHRS and CDR2 YFSETQ come from the germline V gene. The DNA for the CDR3 is TGCGCCAGCAGCCCTGGGACAGTTTCTAATGAAAAACTGTTTTTT. It translates to CASSPGTVSNEKLFF.

CDR3 bases: TGTGCCAGCAGGGACAGGATAAACACCGGGGAGCTGTTTTTT. Protein: CASRDRINTGELFF. The chain links TRBV28 to TRBJ2-2, with 7 bases matching TRBD1. Trimming took 6 bases from V and 2 from J; bases not matched to a gene: 3. Looked up from germline, CDR1 is MDHEN and CDR2 is SYDVKM. The CDR3 runs 14 residues.

This clonotype was observed many times. The V gene is TRBV12-3 or TRBV12-4, the J gene TRBJ2-7, with TRBD1 matching over 9 bases. The length of the CDR3 is 15 residues. Trimming took 4 bases from V and 2 from J; bases not matched to a gene: 6. The CDR3 DNA reads as TGTGCCAGCAGTTCCCCCGGGACAGGGACCTACGAGCAGTACTTC. Its protein product is CASSSPGTGTYEQYF.

Turning to this clonotype: A much larger clone is a single base away; this may be a read error. This chain links TRBV9 with TRBJ1-3; a weak D match, TRBD1 (5 bases). Per germline, CDR1 SGDLS and CDR2 YYNGEE. This CDR3 spans 17 amino acids. This chain's CDR3 is CASTHDLDTLSVNTIYF. CDR3 nucleotide sequence: TGTGCCAGCACCCATGACCTGGACACCCTCTCTGTAAACACCATATATTTT.

J is TRBJ2-2 and V is TRBV6-1; 7 bases fit TRBD2. With V trimmed by 6 bases and J by 1 base, 5 bases remained unmatched. The CDR3 contains 15 residues. The germline V gene has CDR1 MNHNS and CDR2 SASEGT. CDR3 protein: CASSTSGENTGELFF. The DNA of the CDR3 is TGTGCCAGCAGCACCAGCGGGGAGAACACCGGGGAGCTGTTTTTT.

The rearrangement links TRBV9 to TRBJ2-1; D is perhaps TRBD2 (6 bases). There are 15 residues in the CDR3. Trimming left V 4 bases short and J 8 bases short, with 19 bases between. The V gene's germline CDR1 is SGDLS and CDR2 YYNGEE. The CDR3 coding sequence is TGTGCCAGCAGCTCCCCAGCGGGCTCGATTGATGAGCAGTTCTTC. This encodes CASSSPAGSIDEQFF.

This clonotype occurred many times. This chain connects TRBV16 to TRBJ2-7, with a possible D match to TRBD1 (6 bases). CDR1 is KGHSY and CDR2 is FQNENV in the germline V gene. The V gene lost 4 bases and the J gene lost 6 bases, with 19 bases spanning the gap. The CDR3 covers 15 residues. Written as DNA, the CDR3 is TGTGCCAGCAGCCCCCGGGACAAGGAGGCTCCCGAGCAGTACTTC. Its protein is CASSPRDKEAPEQYF.

This clonotype came up many times. This rearrangement joins TRBV13 to TRBJ2-7, with 8 bases identical to TRBD1. Germline V gene sequence: CDR1 PRHDT, CDR2 FYEKMQ (reference sequence). Losses at the gene ends were 5 bases for V and 2 bases for J; bases not matched to a gene: 8. The CDR3 runs to 15 residues. This chain's CDR3 is CASSHRTGTTYEQYF. The CDR3 DNA is TGTGCCAGCAGCCACAGGACAGGGACCACCTACGAGCAGTACTTC. The variable domain in full, with the rest retrieved from reference TRBV13 and TRBJ2-7, is AAGVIQSPRHLIKEKRETATLKCYPIPRHDTVYWYQQGPGQDPQFLISFYEKMQSDKGSIPDRFSAQQFSDYHSELNMSSLELGDSALYFCASSHRTGTTYEQYFGPGTRLTVT.

This chain connects TRBV5-1 to TRBJ2-2; D gene uncertain. The CDR3 runs 14 residues. Germline V gene data show CDR1 as SGHRS and CDR2 as YFSETQ. The V gene lost 4 bases and the J gene lost 7 bases, with 14 bases spanning the gap. The CDR3 DNA sequence: TGCGCCAGCAGCCTGGGATGGACCGACGGGGAGCTGTTTTTT. Amino acids: CASSLGWTDGELFF.

This clonotype showed up many times. This chain connects TRBV5-1 to TRBJ2-1; D uncertain. The germline V gene has CDR1 SGHRS and CDR2 YFSETQ. The CDR3 is made up of 16 amino acids. Trimming removed 0 bases at V and 4 bases at J, with 14 bases between. The CDR3 nucleotides are TGCGCCAGCAGCTTGGGACTCCAAACCCTATACAATGAGCAGTTCTTC. It is translated as CASSLGLQTLYNEQFF. The complete variable domain, with remaining parts taken from reference TRBV5-1 and TRBJ2-1, reads KAGVTQTPRYLIKTRGQQVTLSCSPISGHRSVSWYQQTPGQGLQFLFEYFSETQRNKGNFPGRFSGRQFSNSRSEMNVSTLELGDSALYLCASSLGLQTLYNEQFFGPGTRLTVL.

This rearrangement joins TRBV7-6 to TRBJ2-5; no clear D. CDR3 size: 12 residues. V dropped 5 bases and J dropped 4 bases, with 8 bases sitting between them. The germline V gene has CDR1 SGHVS and CDR2 FNYEAQ. The CDR3 loop is CASSPARETQYF. The CDR3 bases are TGTGCCAGCAGCCCAGCGAGAGAGACCCAGTACTTC.

This clonotype was seen many times. This chain joins TRBV6-1 and TRBJ2-5, with 11 nucleotides matching TRBD2. Germline V gives CDR1 MNHNS, CDR2 SASEGT. The CDR3 loop spans 15 amino acids. V shed 5 bases and J 2 bases; nucleotides not matched to a gene: 4. The CDR3 is CASSPLAGVQETQYF. CDR3 in DNA: TGTGCCAGCAGTCCACTAGCGGGGGTACAAGAGACCCAGTACTTC.

This chain joins TRBV27 and TRBJ2-7; D possibly matches TRBD1 or TRBD2 (7 bases each). V lost 2 bases and J 1 base, leaving 15 bases between the germline ends. This CDR3 has 16 amino acids. Per germline, CDR1 MNHEY and CDR2 SMNVEV (reference sequence). The CDR3 sequence: CASSLGAGGGSYEQYF. The CDR3 nucleotides read TGTGCCAGCAGTTTAGGGGCAGGGGGGGGGTCCTACGAGCAGTACTTC.